This T cell receptor (beta chain) was identified in a study of blood T cell repertoires in COVID-19. The V and J ends lost 2 bases and 4 bases respectively, with 15 bases between them. CDR3 size: 16 residues. Per germline, CDR1 SGHRS and CDR2 YFSETQ. Only in-frame clones appear in the TCRdb table, and some are missing; sequencing was by immunoSEQ multiplex PCR. The table has about 160,000 clones, more than 75% seen once; the top ten hold 5% to 6%. This TCR came from a woman between 50 and 59 years old with COVID-19, enrolled during active disease. Specimen: peripheral blood. The rearrangement joins TRBV5-1 to TRBJ1-4, with D tentatively TRBD1 (6 bases). This chain's CDR3 is CASSLTPGASNEKLFF. The CDR3, as DNA: TGCGCCAGCAGCTTAACCCCAGGGGCTAGTAATGAAAAACTGTTTTTT.